These 3 T cell receptor beta chains came from one sample sequenced in a study of OX40 agonist ivuxolimab in advanced cancers. Generated by immunoSEQ multiplex PCR, the TCRdb table keeps only in-frame clones and is missing some. The sample shows some 80,000 clones, roughly 91% of them seen only once. The sequenced sample was CD4+ or CD8+ T cells sorted from blood, obtained in a trial of the OX40 agonist ivuxolimab. The receptor set was obtained from an adult with an advanced solid tumor such as melanoma, head and neck, liver or kidney cancer.

The DNA of the CDR3 is TGCGCCAGCAGCCAAGCGGTAAGCGGGAGTTACGAGCAGTACTTC. This translates into CASSQAVSGSYEQYF. The chain uses TRBV4-3 and TRBJ2-7, with 8 bases lining up with TRBD2. The CDR3 length is 15 residues. Germline V gene lookup returns CDR1 LGHNA and CDR2 YSLEER. Unmatched junction bases numbered 6, after V lost 1 base and J lost 4 bases.

This clone was recorded once. The chain uses TRBV10-1 and TRBJ2-2; D is ambiguous. The V gene's germline CDR1 is WNHNN and CDR2 SYGVQD (reference sequence). This CDR3 contains 14 residues. V was trimmed by 8 bases and J by 1 base, leaving 11 bases between them. The DNA of the CDR3 is TGCGCCAGCGGGCGACATAAGAACACCGGGGAGCTGTTTTTT. It specifies CASGRHKNTGELFF.

The CDR3 DNA sequence: TGCGCCAGCAGCCAAGATCCGGGGGCTAGTTTGCTGAAACTGTTTTTT. Translation gives CASSQDPGASLLKLFF. The chain has TRBV4-1 and TRBJ1-4, with D maybe TRBD1 (6 bases). CDR1 is MGHRA and CDR2 is YSYEKL in the germline V gene. The V end was cut by 0 bases, the J end by 11 bases, with 19 bases between. CDR3 length: 16 amino acids.